Included here is one T cell receptor (beta chain) sequence, with context. Its antigen remains undetermined. No base quality values were provided; no much bigger clone lies one nucleotide off. The donors were healthy, HIV-negative adults with no recently reported acute infections or vaccinations. Every donor was a Caucasian adult residing in Nashville, Tennessee, USA. CD4+ T cells were enriched through magnetic negative selection, after which naive cells were positively selected on CD45RA and the remaining negative fraction served as the memory subset. Blood was obtained by leukapheresis, after which PBMCs were separated by Ficoll-Histopaque density gradient centrifugation and cryopreserved in liquid nitrogen vapor phase. Analytical flow cytometry was used to check the purity and quantity of each magnetically sorted T cell population. Genomic DNA was isolated from every sorted fraction and measured by UV absorbance on a Nanodrop 2000c.

This record belongs to a study of shared clonotypes between healthy human individuals (TCRdb year 2020). About the study as a whole: A couple of women and a few men aged 18 to 49 years were included in the cohort. Blood TCR repertoires of several healthy adults were deeply sequenced to estimate repertoire size and the extent of clonotype sharing between individuals. To increase sequencing depth and limit assay-specific biases, TCR repertoire library preparation and sequencing were carried out by different laboratories using diverse techniques. For each donor, CD4 naive and CD4 memory were each given three plates, CD8 naive was given two plates, and CD8 memory was given one plate. Per donor, leukapheresis produced somewhere between about 0.85 and 8.9 billion PBMCs.

The full study reports these points: The genetic and exposure-history diversity represented was limited by the small number of donors. Sampling was restricted to blood, and TCR repertoires in tissue are likely to differ from TCR repertoires in blood. Based on pairwise subsampling, the degree of clonotype sharing among donors was expected to be affected by sequencing depth. Larger estimated clonotype richness was generally found for naive subsets than for memory subsets. Clonotypes shared by all four sorted-subset donors showed higher generation probabilities than non-shared clonotypes. Sharing across several donors was observed for roughly 5.4% of naive CD4, about 4% of naive CD8, 2% to 2.5% of memory CD4, and 0.4% of memory CD8 clonotypes. Rarefaction of sorted-subset datasets indicated incomplete sequencing despite the large sequencing depth.

From the cysteine up to the phenylalanine, the CDR3 has a length of 16 residues. The CDR3 DNA has 48 bases and is translated from base 1. Here V drops 5 bases and J drops 6 bases, and the junction holds 11 bases not matched to any gene. The germline V gene (reference sequence) yields SEHNR for CDR1 and FQNEAQ for CDR2. Using the deep immunoSEQ assay, multiplex PCR amplified TCR CDR3 regions from genomic DNA. Genomic DNA extracted from each cell subset was distributed evenly over all wells of several immunoSEQ 96-well plates, and each plate served as one replicate. For sorted subsets, 200 to 250 ng genomic DNA, equal to 30,000 to 35,000 T cell genomes, was loaded into each replicate PCR. Purified libraries were measured with a Qubit 3.0 fluorometer, size-checked on a Bioanalyzer 2100, and measured again with the KAPA Library Quantification kit. Each immunoSEQ 96-well plate was sequenced on its own single-read 150-cycle Illumina NextSeq 550 flow cell. Per the original workflow: Because only junctional sequences without quality scores were contained in the immunoSEQ output, filtering matching that applied to full-length reads could not be performed. To assign V/J genes and CDR3, sequences were annotated against IMGT germline references using PyIR, a Python wrapper for IgBLAST v1.9. Any read was removed if the V/J assignment was weak (E-value above 1e-6), the CDR3 was missing, or the read contained stop codons, out-of-frame junctions, or ambiguous translated residues. V3J clonotypes were defined as sequences sharing the same inferred V gene, J gene, and CDR3 amino acid sequence. Percentage overlap between repertoires was calculated by dividing the number of shared unique clonotypes by the size of the smaller repertoire. Three approaches were used to assess repertoire richness: RTK rarefaction, the Chao1 estimator, and Recon v2.1 estimates of unobserved clonotypes. Generation probabilities were computed with OLGA for all TCRbeta clonotypes obtained by the gDNA method from a few donors. The table was pulled from immuneACCESS by TCRdb, which kept in-frame rearrangements only. Such tables lose some clones; where checked, under half of the loss comes from unresolved V genes, and the rest has no known cause. Clonal size and the V and J genes are those of that table, whereas D and trimming came from the DNA. Within this sample are more than 500,000 clones, with about 96% of them counted one time only. The ten largest clones represent about 0.064% of the sample.

The sequence was obtained from a woman under 40 in good health. The specimen was naive CD4+ T cells sorted from blood. The sample's cell subset or site label is to be understood as: CD45RA+ positively selected. The chain joins TRBV7-9 to TRBJ1-1; TRBD1 fits 11 bases in the junction. The DNA sequence reads TGTGCCAGCAGCCTCCCGGACAGGGGGCGGTTGGCTGAAGCTTTCTTT. The translation is CASSLPDRGRLAEAFF.